This T cell receptor beta chain was sequenced in a study of T cells in tumors after PD-1 blockade. Broader study findings: Some novel exhausted tumor clones appeared in pre-treatment blood, suggesting peripheral recruitment.

Germline V lookup: CDR1 GTSNPN, CDR2 SVGIG (reference sequence). The CDR3 has 17 residues. V lost 1 base to trimming and J lost 7 bases, with 20 bases between them. TCRdb's copy holds only in-frame clones and misses some; the assay was immunoSEQ multiplex PCR. Among about 20,000 clones, more than 70% were seen once, and the ten largest hold around 28%. Genomic DNA template from tumor biopsies or peripheral blood, 616 ng to 6,004 ng input. In this sample, this clone turned up a few times. The antigen is unknown. The sample was PBMCs, taken before anti-PD-1 treatment. The TCR was taken from a human donor with basal cell carcinoma. This chain joins TRBV30 and TRBJ1-6; tentative D call: TRBD1 (6 bases). Here the CDR3 DNA reads TGTGCCTGGAGTGACCCTCGGAAACAGGGAGAAAATTCACCCCTCCACTTT. As protein: CAWSDPRKQGENSPLHF.